Shown below are 10 T cell receptor beta chains from a single sample sequenced in a study of patients and donors after allogeneic stem cell transplantation (TCRdb year 2020). Libraries were constructed by RT-PCR. The instrument was a NextSeq 550. TCRdb reprocessing: public reads trimmed at Q25 with fastp, clones called with MiXCR, in-frame beta chains kept. Every entry covers one CDR3 protein and lists the most common genes and DNA from its rows. The sample table shows tens of thousands of distinct CDR3 sequences, and roughly 30% are seen once. Clones ranked in the top ten supply approximately 79% of the sample. The sample was blood, either unsorted or a sorted T cell fraction (not recorded which). Every receptor here comes from a human donor who was either an allogeneic HSCT recipient or a stem cell or donor lymphocyte infusion donor (not recorded which). It is not recorded whose cells these are; they may come from a transplant donor.

This clonotype was counted only a few times. This chain uses TRBV7-3 with TRBJ2-6; D remains unclear. The V end was cut by 5 bases, the J end by 4 bases, with 12 bases between. Germline values: CDR1 SGHTA, CDR2 FQGTGA. The CDR3 runs 15 residues. The CDR3 spells CASSPGGSGANVLTF. The CDR3 nucleotides are TGTGCCAGCAGCCCTGGCGGTTCCGGGGCCAACGTCCTGACTTTC.

This clonotype has just a few counts. This chain connects TRBV29-1 to TRBJ1-2; D might be TRBD1 (5 bases). Germline CDR1 SQVTM, CDR2 ANQGSEA. This CDR3 is 13 amino acids long. With 4 bases removed from V and 5 bases from J, the gap between germline ends came to 14 bases. CDR3 in DNA: TGCAGCGTTGTAAAGGAGGGGCAGTATGGCTACACCTTC. As protein: CSVVKEGQYGYTF.

V is TRBV6-6 and J is TRBJ1-2; D uncertain. With 2 bases removed from V and 5 bases from J, the gap between germline ends came to 15 bases. The germline gives CDR1 MNHNY, CDR2 SVGAGI (reference sequence). The CDR3 runs 15 residues. The CDR3 region is CASSYPTLAKYGYTF. DNA of the CDR3: TGTGCCAGCAGTTACCCCACCCTTGCCAAATATGGCTACACCTTC.

This chain connects TRBV12-3 or TRBV12-4 to TRBJ1-5; D perhaps matches TRBD1 (6 bases). V lost 6 bases, J lost 10 bases, and 13 bases lay in between. This CDR3 spans 12 amino acids. CDR3: CASRQGGLPQHF. The CDR3 DNA sequence: TGTGCCAGCAGGCAAGGGGGTCTACCCCAGCATTTT.

This clonotype has more than one count but fewer than ten. The chain employs TRBV29-1 and TRBJ1-2; D is possibly TRBD1 (5 bases). Germline CDR1 SQVTM, CDR2 ANQGSEA. This CDR3 spans 13 amino acids. Trimming took off 5 bases at V and 4 bases at J, with 14 bases between the two ends. The CDR3 reads CSVSGNGPYGYTF. The CDR3 nucleotides are TGCAGCGTTTCAGGGAATGGACCCTATGGCTACACCTTC.

There are many counts of this clonotype. The chain joins TRBV7-2 to TRBJ1-5; D unclear. CDR1 is SGHTA and CDR2 is FQGNSA in the germline V gene. V dropped 8 bases and J dropped 5 bases, with 13 bases sitting between them. This CDR3 region has 13 residues. The CDR3 reads CASGEQRDQPQHF. The CDR3, as DNA: TGTGCCAGCGGGGAACAGAGGGATCAGCCCCAGCATTTT.

The rearrangement links TRBV4-3 to TRBJ2-4; 12 nucleotides align to TRBD2. Germline V lookup: CDR1 LGHNA, CDR2 YSLEER. V trimming: 4 bases; J trimming: 0 bases; junction bases outside the gene matches: 16. CDR3 length: 21 amino acids. The CDR3 DNA sequence: TGCGCCAGCAGCCCCGGGACTAGCGGGCAAGACACCAGTCTAGCCAAAAACATTCAGTACTTC. The encoded protein is CASSPGTSGQDTSLAKNIQYF.

The chain is built from TRBV20-1 and TRBJ2-7; TRBD2 is a possible D gene (5 bases). Trimming stripped 6 bases from V and 3 bases from J, with 18 bases between. The germline gives CDR1 DFQATT, CDR2 SNEGSKA (reference sequence). There are 14 residues in the CDR3. The CDR3 loop reads CSAVNRGKGYEQYF. CDR3 DNA: TGCAGTGCCGTTAACCGGGGAAAGGGCTACGAGCAGTACTTC.

The rearrangement joins TRBV5-8 to TRBJ2-6, with a possible D match to TRBD1 (5 bases). This CDR3 region has 16 residues. Germline lookup yields CDR1 SGHTS and CDR2 YDEGEE. Trimming removed 0 bases at V and 0 bases at J, with 7 bases between. The CDR3 DNA reads as TGTGCCAGCAGCTTGGGACAGTTCTCTGGGGCCAACGTCCTGACTTTC. As protein: CASSLGQFSGANVLTF.

This clonotype was seen many times. This rearrangement joins TRBV4-2 to TRBJ1-6; 8 nucleotides line up with TRBD1. The V gene's germline CDR1 is LGHNA and CDR2 YNFKEQ. V was clipped by 0 bases and J by 14 bases; unmatched bases: 9. This CDR3 is 15 amino acids long. CDR3 in amino acids: CASSQDLHRGIALHF. In DNA form, the CDR3 reads TGTGCCAGCAGCCAAGATCTCCACAGGGGGATAGCCCTCCACTTT.